The T cell receptor beta chain described here comes from a study of blood T cell repertoires in COVID-19. Turning to this clone: One end of the junction is discordant with germline, which a read error may explain.

Profiling relied on immunoSEQ multiplex PCR, and the TCRdb table lists in-frame clones only, not all of them. The sample consists of around 190,000 clones, more than 75% of them appearing once. This CDR3 region has 14 residues. CDR1 and CDR2 (germline): SGHRS, YFSETQ. Across fewer than 25 US areas, participants ranged in age from roughly 18 to 95 years. The study assigned cohorts using participant-reported clinical history. The chain has TRBV5-1 and TRBJ1-6; 12 bases align to TRBD1. The receptor comes from a woman aged 45 to 65 with acute COVID-19. Sequencing was performed on PBMCs or T cells enriched from blood (not recorded which). The CDR3 reads CANSTGQGASPLHF. CDR3 sequence (DNA): TGCGCCAACAGCACGGGACAGGGGGCTTCACCCCTCCACTTT.